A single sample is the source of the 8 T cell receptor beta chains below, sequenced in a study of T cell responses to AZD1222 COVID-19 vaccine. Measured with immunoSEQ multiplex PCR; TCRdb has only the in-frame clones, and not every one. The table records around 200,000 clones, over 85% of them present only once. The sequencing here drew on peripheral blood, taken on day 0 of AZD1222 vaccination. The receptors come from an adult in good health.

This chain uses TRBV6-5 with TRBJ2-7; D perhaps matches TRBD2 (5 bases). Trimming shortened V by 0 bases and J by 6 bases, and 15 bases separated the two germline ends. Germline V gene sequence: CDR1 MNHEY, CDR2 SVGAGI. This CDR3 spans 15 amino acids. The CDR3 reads CASSYSGQARGEQYF. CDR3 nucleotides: TGTGCCAGCAGTTACTCTGGCCAGGCCCGGGGCGAGCAGTACTTC.

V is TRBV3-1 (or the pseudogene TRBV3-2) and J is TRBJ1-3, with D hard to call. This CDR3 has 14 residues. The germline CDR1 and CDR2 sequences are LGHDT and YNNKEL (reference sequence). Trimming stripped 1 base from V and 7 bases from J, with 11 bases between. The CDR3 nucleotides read TGTGCCAGCAGCCAAGCAGACGCTGTCAACACCATATATTTT. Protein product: CASSQADAVNTIYF.

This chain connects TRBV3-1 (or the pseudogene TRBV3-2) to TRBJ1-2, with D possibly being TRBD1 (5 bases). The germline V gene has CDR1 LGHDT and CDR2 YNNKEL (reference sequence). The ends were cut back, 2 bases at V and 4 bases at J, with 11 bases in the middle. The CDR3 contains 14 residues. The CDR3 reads CASSQPGYTYGYTF. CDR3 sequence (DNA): TGTGCCAGCAGCCAACCAGGGTATACCTATGGCTACACCTTC.

In DNA, the CDR3 is TGTGCCAGCAGCTCTCTGGGCGCCACCACTGAAGCTTTCTTT. This gives the protein CASSSLGATTEAFF. The chain recombines TRBV5-4 with TRBJ1-1; D uncertain. CDR3 length equals 14 residues. V was pared by 3 bases and J by 4 bases, with 13 bases between. Germline-derived CDR1 and CDR2 are SGHNT and YYREEE (reference sequence).

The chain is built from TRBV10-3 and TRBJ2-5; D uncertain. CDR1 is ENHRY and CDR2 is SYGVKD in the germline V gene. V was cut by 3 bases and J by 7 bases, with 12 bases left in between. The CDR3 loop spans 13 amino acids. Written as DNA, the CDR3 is TGTGCCATCAGTGATCGTGAACAGAGGACCCAGTACTTC. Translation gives CAISDREQRTQYF.

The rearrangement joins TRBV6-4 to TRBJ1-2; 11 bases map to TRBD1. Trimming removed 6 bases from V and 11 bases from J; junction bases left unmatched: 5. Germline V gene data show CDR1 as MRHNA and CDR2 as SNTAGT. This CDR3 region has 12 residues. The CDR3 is CASRDRGHYYTF. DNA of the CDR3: TGTGCCAGCAGGGACAGGGGGCATTATTACACCTTC.

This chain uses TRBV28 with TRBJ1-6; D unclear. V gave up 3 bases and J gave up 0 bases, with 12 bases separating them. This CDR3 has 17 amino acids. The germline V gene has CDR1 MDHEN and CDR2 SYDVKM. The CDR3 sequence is CASSFVGRSSYNSPLHF. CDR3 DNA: TGTGCCAGCAGTTTCGTCGGGCGGAGCTCCTATAATTCACCCCTCCACTTT.

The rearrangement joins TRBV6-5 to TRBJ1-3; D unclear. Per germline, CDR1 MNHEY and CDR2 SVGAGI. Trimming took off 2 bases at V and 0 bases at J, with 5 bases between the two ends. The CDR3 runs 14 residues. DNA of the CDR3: TGTGCCAGCAGTTACGAGGGCTCTGGAAACACCATATATTTT. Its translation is CASSYEGSGNTIYF.